Listed below are T cell receptor beta chains from one sample, sequenced in a study of post-analysis software for immune sequencing data. From the PCR reads, TCRdb called clonotypes with MiXCR, one entry per CDR3 protein. The table records about 540,000 distinct CDR3 sequences, around a third of them present only once. The specimen sequenced was blood. All receptors derive from a girl aged 2 to 17 with multiple sclerosis. Both conserved end residues are part of each CDR3. The D gene is left open where the match is weak. Size tells how often a clone was seen (once, few, many) or the class of an expanded clone, and some rows leave it out.

V: TRBV9
size: -
D: TRBD2
J: TRBJ2-5
DNA: TGTGCCAGCAGCGTAATGGCGGGGGACCAAGAGACCCAGTACTTC
CDR3: CASSVMAGDQETQYF

V: TRBV25-1
size: few
D: -
J: TRBJ2-1
DNA: TGTGCCAGCAGTGAATATCACCGAGGCTACAATGAGCAGTTCTTC
CDR3: CASSEYHRGYNEQFF

V: TRBV28
size: few
D: -
J: TRBJ2-6
DNA: TGTGCCAGCCGGGCCAGGGCTTCTGGGGCCAACGTCCTGACTTTC
CDR3: CASRARASGANVLTF

V: TRBV27
size: -
D: TRBD1
J: TRBJ2-3
DNA: TGTGCCAGCAGGACAGGGGGCGCAGCAGATACGCAGTATTTT
CDR3: CASRTGGAADTQYF

V: TRBV7-2
size: few
D: -
J: TRBJ2-1
DNA: TGTGCCAGCAGTTACGGACAGAGCTCCTACAATGAGCAGTTCTTC
CDR3: CASSYGQSSYNEQFF

V: TRBV7-3
size: -
D: -
J: TRBJ2-3
DNA: TGTGCCAGCAGCTCCCGGAGGGGGGGAGATACGCAGTATTTT
CDR3: CASSSRRGGDTQYF

V: TRBV11-2
size: few
D: -
J: TRBJ2-3
DNA: TGTGCCAGCAGCCCCCGACAGGTGGTAGATACGCAGTATTTT
CDR3: CASSPRQVVDTQYF

V: TRBV7-9
size: -
D: TRBD1
J: TRBJ2-1
DNA: TGTGCCAGCAGCTTACAGGCAGGGGGCTTCTACAATGAGCAGTTCTTC
CDR3: CASSLQAGGFYNEQFF

V: TRBV5-1
size: few
D: -
J: TRBJ2-3
DNA: TGCGCCAGCAGCTTGGCTCAAGGAGATGATACGCAGTATTTT
CDR3: CASSLAQGDDTQYF

V: TRBV11-1
size: few
D: -
J: TRBJ1-6
DNA: TGTGCCAGCAGCGATGGGACGGGTTCGGGAGGTAATTCACCCCTCCACTTT
CDR3: CASSDGTGSGGNSPLHF

V: TRBV20-1
size: few
D: -
J: TRBJ2-7
DNA: TGCAGTGCTAGAGATCCTTCGGGACCACCTACCAACGAGCAGTACTTC
CDR3: CSARDPSGPPTNEQYF

V: TRBV11-1
size: few
D: -
J: TRBJ1-4
DNA: TGTGCCAGCAGCTTGGGGGCGCGAGAAAAACTGTTTTTT
CDR3: CASSLGAREKLFF

V: TRBV6-6
size: -
D: TRBD1
J: TRBJ1-4
DNA: TGTGCCAGCAGTCGTCCTCAGGGGGCCGGTGAAAAACTGTTTTTT
CDR3: CASSRPQGAGEKLFF

V: TRBV20-1
size: -
D: -
J: TRBJ2-7
DNA: TGCAGTGCTTCGGACCTGGGGTACGAGCAGTACTTC
CDR3: CSASDLGYEQYF

V: TRBV5-1
size: few
D: -
J: TRBJ1-6
DNA: TGCGCCAGCAGCTTGCAGGGCTCTAATTCACCCCTCCACTTT
CDR3: CASSLQGSNSPLHF